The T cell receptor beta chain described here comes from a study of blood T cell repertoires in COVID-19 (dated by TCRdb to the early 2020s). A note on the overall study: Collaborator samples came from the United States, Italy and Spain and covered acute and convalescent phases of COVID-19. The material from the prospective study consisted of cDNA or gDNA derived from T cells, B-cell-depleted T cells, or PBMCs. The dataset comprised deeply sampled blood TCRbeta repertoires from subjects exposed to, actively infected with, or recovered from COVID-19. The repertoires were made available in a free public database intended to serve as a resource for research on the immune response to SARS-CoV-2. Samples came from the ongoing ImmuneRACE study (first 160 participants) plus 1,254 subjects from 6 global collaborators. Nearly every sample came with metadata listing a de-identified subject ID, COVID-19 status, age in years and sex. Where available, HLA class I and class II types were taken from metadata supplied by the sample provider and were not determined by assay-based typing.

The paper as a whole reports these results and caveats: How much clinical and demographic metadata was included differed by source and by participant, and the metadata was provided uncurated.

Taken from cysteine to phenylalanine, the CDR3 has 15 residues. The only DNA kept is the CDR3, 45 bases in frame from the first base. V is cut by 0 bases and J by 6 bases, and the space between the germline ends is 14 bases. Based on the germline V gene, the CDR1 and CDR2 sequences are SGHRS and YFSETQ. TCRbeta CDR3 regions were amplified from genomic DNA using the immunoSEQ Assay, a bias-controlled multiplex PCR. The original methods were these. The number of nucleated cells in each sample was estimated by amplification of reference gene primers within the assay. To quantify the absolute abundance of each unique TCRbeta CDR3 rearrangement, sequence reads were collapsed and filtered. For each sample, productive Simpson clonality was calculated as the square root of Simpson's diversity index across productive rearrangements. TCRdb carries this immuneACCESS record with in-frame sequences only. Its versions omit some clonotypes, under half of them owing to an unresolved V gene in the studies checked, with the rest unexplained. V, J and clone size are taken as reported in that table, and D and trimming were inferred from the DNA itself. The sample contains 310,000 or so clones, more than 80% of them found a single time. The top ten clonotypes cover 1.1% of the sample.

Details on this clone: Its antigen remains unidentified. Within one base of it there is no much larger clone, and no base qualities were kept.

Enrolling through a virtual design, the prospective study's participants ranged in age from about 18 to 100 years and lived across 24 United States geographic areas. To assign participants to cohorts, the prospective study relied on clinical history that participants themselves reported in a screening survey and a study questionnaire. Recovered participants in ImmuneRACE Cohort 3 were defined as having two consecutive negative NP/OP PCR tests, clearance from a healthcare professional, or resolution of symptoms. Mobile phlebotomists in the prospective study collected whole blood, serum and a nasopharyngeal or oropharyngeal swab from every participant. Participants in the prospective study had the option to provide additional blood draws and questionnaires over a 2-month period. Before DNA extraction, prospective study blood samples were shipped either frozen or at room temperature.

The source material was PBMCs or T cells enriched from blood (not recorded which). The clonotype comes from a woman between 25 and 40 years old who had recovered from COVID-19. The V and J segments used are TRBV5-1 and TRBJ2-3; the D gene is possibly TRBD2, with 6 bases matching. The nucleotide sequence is TGCGCCAGCAGCTTGGAGTTGGAGGGAGGTGATACGCAGTATTTT. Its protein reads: CASSLELEGGDTQYF.